This T cell receptor (beta chain) comes out of a study of CD8 T cells in ankylosing spondylitis. Regarding the study as a whole: Matched synovial fluid from ankylosing spondylitis patients was reported to be enriched for disease-linked clones. In synovial fluid and blood from reactive arthritis, some motif variants were previously reported.

TCRdb reanalysed the 5' RACE reads using MiXCR and keeps one entry per CDR3 protein. The table includes about 44,000 distinct CDR3 sequences, 9.5% to 12% detected once. Per germline, CDR1 SGHTA and CDR2 FQGNSA. Trimming left V 1 base short and J 0 bases short, with 6 bases between. The CDR3 runs 14 residues. On this clonotype itself: Its antigen remains unknown.

V gene TRBV7-2 combines with J gene TRBJ1-2; D not certain. The source material was blood, either unsorted or a sorted T cell fraction (not recorded which). The receptor was derived from a male donor with ankylosing spondylitis or in good health (not recorded which). As DNA, the CDR3 is TGTGCCAGCAGCTTAGGTCGGTCTAACTATGGCTACACCTTC. Its translation is CASSLGRSNYGYTF.